Detailed here is one T cell receptor (beta chain). What it binds is unknown. These data originate in a study of shared clonotypes between healthy human individuals. Study details: The study enrolled two women and three men aged 18 to 49. Plates per donor: three CD4 naive, three CD4 memory, two CD8 naive, one CD8 memory.

Study-wide points: Owing to a small donor count, the genetic and exposure-history diversity represented was limited.

The table came from immunoSEQ multiplex PCR; TCRdb's copy has only in-frame clones and leaves some out. The data hold about 960,000 clones, with around 80% observed a single time. CDR1 is SGHDT and CDR2 is YYEEEE in the germline V gene. Trimming stripped 2 bases from V and 3 bases from J, with 11 bases between. CDR3 length equals 15 residues. This chain uses TRBV5-6 with TRBJ1-4, with D uncertain. This receptor was obtained from a man between 18 and 29 years old in good health. The sample comprised memory CD4+ T cells sorted from blood. The subset is: CD45RA-negative fraction. CDR3 coding DNA: TGTGCCAGCAGCTTTGGGGAAACCCCTAATGAAAAACTGTTTTTT. Protein: CASSFGETPNEKLFF.